Listed here are 26 T cell receptor beta chains from one sample, sequenced in a study of T cell responses to AZD1222 COVID-19 vaccine. Using immunoSEQ multiplex PCR, the repertoire was profiled, and TCRdb retains in-frame clones only, with some absent. The profile covers 150,000 to 200,000 clones, with roughly 94% appearing a single time and 1.3% taken by the ten largest. Sequenced material: peripheral blood, taken 28 days after the second AZD1222 dose. The receptors were sampled from an adult who received the AZD1222 COVID-19 vaccine.

The rearrangement links TRBV7-6 to TRBJ2-2; the match to TRBD2 covers 9 bases. Germline V gene lookup returns CDR1 SGHVS and CDR2 FNYEAQ. This CDR3 is 16 amino acids long. The trim removed 2 bases at V and 5 bases at J, leaving 6 bases unmatched. CDR3 protein: CASSLWREGLTGELFF. The CDR3 DNA reads TGTGCCAGCAGCTTATGGCGGGAGGGCCTTACCGGGGAGCTGTTTTTT.

The gene calls are TRBV5-8 and TRBJ1-1; the D gene is possibly TRBD1 (5 bases). V lost 5 bases to trimming and J lost 3 bases, with 14 bases between them. The CDR3 consists of 14 residues. Per germline, CDR1 SGHTS and CDR2 YDEGEE. For the CDR3, the DNA is TGTGCCAGCAGGCGGGACTCATCCTACACTGAAGCTTTCTTT. Translating it yields CASRRDSSYTEAFF.

The chain has TRBV6-5 and TRBJ1-1; TRBD1 matches 7 bases. Germline CDR1 reads MNHEY; CDR2 reads SVGAGI. The CDR3 is made up of 15 amino acids. J gave up 4 bases and V 3 bases, and 8 bases lay outside the gene matches. The CDR3 region has the DNA TGTGCCAGCAGTTATCATGCAGGGGGAGGCACTGAAGCTTTCTTT. It encodes CASSYHAGGGTEAFF.

DNA of the CDR3: TGTGCCAGTAGTATAGAAGGGAGTGGCTACACCTTC. Protein: CASSIEGSGYTF. The chain uses TRBV19 and TRBJ1-2; D gene unclear. V lost 0 bases, J lost 7 bases, and 6 bases lay in between. CDR1 LNHDA and CDR2 SQIVND come from the germline V gene (reference sequence). The CDR3 covers 12 residues.

The chain has TRBV19 and TRBJ2-5; D is ambiguous. CDR1 and CDR2 from the germline V gene are LNHDA and SQIVND (reference sequence). Between the trimmed V and J ends, which lost 5 bases and 6 bases, there was a span of 16 bases. This CDR3 spans 14 amino acids. The chain's CDR3 is CASSQYAGSQTQYF. The CDR3 DNA reads TGTGCCAGTAGTCAGTACGCAGGCTCCCAGACCCAGTACTTC.

V is TRBV7-9 and J is TRBJ1-3; no firm D call. V was shortened by 1 base and J by 0 bases, with 13 bases between the two germline ends. The CDR3 is 17 residues long. Germline V lookup: CDR1 SEHNR, CDR2 FQNEAQ (reference sequence). This CDR3 reads CASSLVSGRISGNTIYF. The CDR3 bases are TGTGCCAGCAGCTTAGTGTCAGGACGGATCTCTGGAAACACCATATATTTT. The variable domain in full, completed from reference TRBV7-9 and TRBJ1-3, reads DTGVSQNPRHKITKRGQNVTFRCDPISEHNRLYWYRQTLGQGPEFLTYFQNEAQLEKSRLLSDRFSAERPKGSFSTLEIQRTEQGDSAMYLCASSLVSGRISGNTIYFGEGSWLTVV.

The chain uses TRBV3-1 (or the pseudogene TRBV3-2) and TRBJ1-1; weak D call: TRBD1 (5 bases). The CDR3 is made up of 15 amino acids. Per germline, CDR1 LGHDT and CDR2 YNNKEL (reference sequence). Trimming took 0 bases from V and 5 from J, leaving 13 bases between them. The CDR3 reads CASSQDSGWGTEAFF. Here the CDR3 DNA reads TGTGCCAGCAGCCAAGATTCGGGATGGGGGACTGAAGCTTTCTTT.

DNA for the CDR3: TGTGCCACCAGCAAAGGGGAGTACACTGAAGCTTTCTTT. This sequence encodes CATSKGEYTEAFF. V usage is TRBV15 and J usage is TRBJ1-1; the D gene is possibly TRBD1 (5 bases). The CDR3 consists of 13 residues. Germline lookup yields CDR1 LNHNV and CDR2 YYDKDF (reference sequence). V gave up 4 bases and J gave up 3 bases, with 9 bases separating them.

The chain carries TRBV15 and TRBJ1-1; D gene unclear. Germline V gene data show CDR1 as LNHNV and CDR2 as YYDKDF (reference sequence). V lost 1 base, J lost 0 bases, and 6 bases lay in between. This CDR3 has 14 amino acids. CDR3: CATSRGRMNTEAFF. CDR3 bases: TGTGCCACCAGCAGAGGACGGATGAACACTGAAGCTTTCTTT.

J is TRBJ2-3 and V is TRBV7-3, with D perhaps TRBD2 (5 bases). Germline lookup yields CDR1 SGHTA and CDR2 FQGTGA. CDR3 length equals 15 residues. V was cut by 3 bases and J by 1 base, with 11 bases left in between. The CDR3 protein is CASSFYGMGTDTQYF. DNA for the CDR3: TGTGCCAGCAGCTTCTACGGGATGGGCACAGATACGCAGTATTTT. The variable domain in full, completed from reference TRBV7-3 and TRBJ2-3, reads GAGVSQTPSNKVTEKGKYVELRCDPISGHTALYWYRQSLGQGPEFLIYFQGTGAADDSGLPNDRFFAVRPEGSVSTLKIQRTERGDSAVYLCASSFYGMGTDTQYFGPGTRLTVL.

The V and J genes are TRBV5-1 and TRBJ1-5; no firm D call. CDR1 is SGHRS, CDR2 YFSETQ, per germline. The V gene lost 0 bases and the J gene lost 3 bases, with 10 bases spanning the gap. There are 15 residues in the CDR3. CDR3 nucleotide sequence: TGCGCCAGCAGCTTGGAAGGGCAGACCAATCAGCCCCAGCATTTT. Amino acid sequence: CASSLEGQTNQPQHF. Drawing the rest from reference TRBV5-1 and TRBJ1-5, the complete variable domain is KAGVTQTPRYLIKTRGQQVTLSCSPISGHRSVSWYQQTPGQGLQFLFEYFSETQRNKGNFPGRFSGRQFSNSRSEMNVSTLELGDSALYLCASSLEGQTNQPQHFGDGTRLSIL.

The rearrangement links TRBV5-1 to TRBJ1-1; the D gene is possibly TRBD1 (5 bases). The germline CDR1 and CDR2 sequences are SGHRS and YFSETQ. V was cut by 2 bases and J by 6 bases, with 17 bases left in between. The CDR3 is 15 amino acids. The CDR3 bases are TGCGCCAGCAGCTTTTGGGCGGATTTGGGGGCTGAAGCTTTCTTT. Protein: CASSFWADLGAEAFF. The variable domain in full, with the rest retrieved from reference TRBV5-1 and TRBJ1-1, is KAGVTQTPRYLIKTRGQQVTLSCSPISGHRSVSWYQQTPGQGLQFLFEYFSETQRNKGNFPGRFSGRQFSNSRSEMNVSTLELGDSALYLCASSFWADLGAEAFFGQGTRLTVV.

The chain recombines TRBV19 with TRBJ1-2; 7 bases are shared with TRBD1. Germline V lookup: CDR1 LNHDA, CDR2 SQIVND (reference sequence). The ends lost 1 base at V and 7 bases at J; junction bases unmatched: 3. The length of the CDR3 is 13 residues. CDR3 bases: TGTGCCAGTAGTATAGGGACAGGTGCTGGCTACACCTTC. Its protein is CASSIGTGAGYTF.

This clone is a singleton in its sample. This chain links TRBV4-1 with TRBJ2-4; 9 bases agree with TRBD1. Per germline, CDR1 MGHRA and CDR2 YSYEKL. The length of the CDR3 is 13 residues. The junction had 2 bases not matched to a gene; V was cut back by 4 bases and J by 7 bases. CDR3: CASSRTGENIQYF. The CDR3 DNA follows: TGCGCCAGCAGCCGGACAGGGGAGAACATTCAGTACTTC.

This sequence joins TRBV6-5 and TRBJ2-1; 12 bases agree with TRBD1. The V segment lost 2 bases and the J segment 7 bases; nucleotides outside the gene matches: 6. CDR1 and CDR2 (germline): MNHEY, SVGAGI. The CDR3 loop spans 16 amino acids. Written as DNA, the CDR3 is TGTGCCAGCAGTTACCCCGGGACAGGGGGCCGAAATGAGCAGTTCTTC. Translation: CASSYPGTGGRNEQFF.

The chain couples TRBV6-5 to TRBJ2-1; 12 nucleotides match TRBD2. The CDR3 spans 15 residues. V shed 5 bases and J 3 bases; nucleotides not matched to a gene: 2. Germline-derived CDR1 and CDR2 are MNHEY and SVGAGI. For the CDR3, the DNA is TGTGCCAGCAGTATGACTAGCGGGGGCTACAATGAGCAGTTCTTC. It is translated as CASSMTSGGYNEQFF.

The J gene is TRBJ1-2, the V gene TRBV29-1; the D is unclear. This CDR3 contains 11 residues. Germline assignment: CDR1 SQVTM and CDR2 ANQGSEA. Between the trimmed V and J ends, which lost 6 bases and 10 bases, there was a span of 15 bases. The CDR3 here is CSVREEWLYTF. The CDR3 nucleotides read TGCAGCGTCCGGGAGGAGTGGCTCTACACCTTC.

The chain employs TRBV19 and TRBJ1-1; D not certain. V lost 7 bases, J lost 0 bases, and 9 bases lay in between. Germline V gene data show CDR1 as LNHDA and CDR2 as SQIVND (reference sequence). This CDR3 spans 13 amino acids. CDR3 sequence (DNA): TGTGCCAGTACAAGGGAGCTGAACACTGAAGCTTTCTTT. Its translation is CASTRELNTEAFF.

The chain couples TRBV18 to TRBJ2-5; D is unclear. Trimming pared 0 bases from V and 4 bases from J, leaving 3 bases between. This CDR3 region has 12 residues. In germline, CDR1 is KGHSH, CDR2 LQKENI. The CDR3 loop is CASSPPIETQYF. The CDR3 DNA reads as TGTGCCAGCTCACCACCGATAGAGACCCAGTACTTC. The entire variable domain, with the rest obtained from reference TRBV18 and TRBJ2-5, is as follows: NAGVMQNPRHLVRRRGQEARLRCSPMKGHSHVYWYRQLPEEGLKFMVYLQKENIIDESGMPKERFSAEFPKEGPSILRIQQVVRGDSAAYFCASSPPIETQYFGPGTRLLVL.

The chain uses TRBV28 and TRBJ1-5, with a tentative D call TRBD1 (5 bases). The V end was cut by 10 bases, the J end by 6 bases, with 16 bases between. The CDR3 loop spans 13 amino acids. CDR1 MDHEN and CDR2 SYDVKM come from the germline V gene. For the CDR3, the DNA is TGTGCCACCCCCGGGGCGCCCGGTCAGCCCCAGCATTTT. Protein sequence: CATPGAPGQPQHF.

The genes are TRBV19 and TRBJ1-4; TRBD1 is a possible D gene (5 bases). The CDR3 length is 16 residues. Germline V gene sequence: CDR1 LNHDA, CDR2 SQIVND (reference sequence). V shed 2 bases and J shed 7 bases, with 17 bases lying between them. This CDR3 is CASSIRGRFEGEKLFF. The CDR3 region has the DNA TGTGCCAGTAGTATAAGGGGACGCTTCGAGGGTGAAAAACTGTTTTTT.

The chain links TRBV6-2 or TRBV6-3 to TRBJ1-4; 9 bases line up with TRBD1. Trimming cost V 6 bases and J 6 bases; bases outside gene matches: 8. This CDR3 has 15 amino acids. CDR1 is MNHEY and CDR2 is SVGEGT in the germline V gene. The CDR3: CASSDMDRGDEKLFF. CDR3 nucleotide sequence: TGTGCCAGCAGCGACATGGACAGGGGAGATGAAAAACTGTTTTTT.

Only one count was recorded for this clone. The chain carries TRBV30 and TRBJ2-2; TRBD1 agrees at 7 bases. With 3 bases clipped from V and 6 bases from J, the junction kept 7 bases outside the gene matches. Germline CDR1 is GTSNPN and CDR2 is SVGIG (reference sequence). CDR3 length: 14 residues. The CDR3 coding sequence is TGTGCCTGGAGGGGGGACAGTTTTGCCGGGGAGCTGTTTTTT. It is translated as CAWRGDSFAGELFF. The full variable domain, in which reference TRBV30 and TRBJ2-2 provide the parts outside the CDR3, is SQTIHQWPATLVQPVGSPLSLECTVEGTSNPNLYWYRQAAGRGLQLLFYSVGIGQISSEVPQNLSASRPQDRQFILSSKKLLLSDSGFYLCAWRGDSFAGELFFGEGSRLTVL.

The chain carries TRBV3-1 (or the pseudogene TRBV3-2) and TRBJ2-1; TRBD2 matches 8 bases. The V segment lost 0 bases and the J segment 12 bases; nucleotides outside the gene matches: 10. Germline V gene data show CDR1 as LGHDT and CDR2 as YNNKEL (reference sequence). The CDR3 is 15 residues long. CDR3 protein: CASSQEPSGGLRQFF. The CDR3 bases are TGTGCCAGCAGCCAAGAACCCTCGGGGGGGCTGAGGCAGTTCTTC.

This chain uses TRBV2 with TRBJ1-4; D remains unclear. The V gene lost 3 bases and the J gene lost 2 bases, with 10 bases spanning the gap. The CDR3 consists of 15 residues. Germline-derived CDR1 and CDR2 are SNHLY and FYNNEI. The CDR3 here is CASSEVRGTNEKLFF. CDR3 sequence (DNA): TGTGCCAGCAGTGAGGTCCGGGGTACTAATGAAAAACTGTTTTTT.

The chain is built from TRBV6-5 and TRBJ1-1; 7 bases line up with TRBD1. The CDR3 runs to 14 residues. CDR1 MNHEY and CDR2 SVGAGI come from the germline V gene. J gave up 2 bases and V 8 bases, and 8 bases lay outside the gene matches. The CDR3 reads CASGPGTVNTEAFF. The CDR3 DNA sequence: TGTGCCAGCGGACCCGGGACAGTCAACACTGAAGCTTTCTTT.